Given below is one TCR beta chain in context. Its specificity is not known. V lost 4 bases and J lost 5; bases outside the gene matches: 13. The CDR3 spans 16 residues. The germline V gene has CDR1 WSHSY and CDR2 SAAADI. TCRdb re-called the reads through MiXCR, storing one row per CDR3 protein. In the table there are roughly 230,000 distinct CDR3 sequences, 20% to 25% of which are singletons. The sample is drawn from a study of T cell repertoires in cytomegalovirus infection. In the study overall: Matching HLA type, along with CMV infection, was indicated by public TCR beta signatures.

Whole-study results and caveats: Identification of carriers of CMV plus the relevant HLA was achieved through cumulative public TCR beta family frequency. There were HLA-C-restricted CMV-specific TCR beta clonotypes dominating the ex vivo response.

The origin of this receptor is a human donor in good health (CMV status not recorded). Some clones in this sample may be carry-over from other donors' samples. The sample was CD8+ T cells from PBMCs. The chain employs TRBV10-2 and TRBJ1-2, with 7 bases aligning to TRBD1. The DNA for the CDR3 is TGCGCCAGCAGTGGGAAGAGAGGGGGCGAGGAGTATGGCTACACCTTC. As protein: CASSGKRGGEEYGYTF.